These 28 T cell receptor beta chains came from one sample sequenced in a study of blood T cells in healthy people across ages. A second PCR, run for about 7 to 11 cycles, used a sample-barcoded 5' primer plus a J-beta primer mix. TCRdb redid the calling of the 5' RACE reads with MiXCR, one entry per CDR3 protein. Seen here are about 680,000 distinct CDR3 sequences, around 48% observed once, and the top ten hold about 32%. The sample comprised blood. These receptors all stem from a woman in her fifties or sixties in good health.

This clonotype was recorded a few times. V is TRBV7-8 and J is TRBJ2-7, with a tentative D call TRBD1 (6 bases). Trimming left V 2 bases short and J 2 bases short, with 13 bases between. This CDR3 contains 15 residues. CDR1 and CDR2 (germline): SGHVS, FQNEAQ. This chain's CDR3 is CASSLQGTQTYEQYF. The CDR3 DNA reads TGTGCCAGCAGCTTACAGGGGACCCAAACCTACGAGCAGTACTTC.

This clonotype has only a few counts. The rearrangement links TRBV6-1 to TRBJ2-7, with 7 bases aligning to TRBD2. From germline, CDR1 is MNHNS and CDR2 SASEGT. The CDR3 is 16 residues long. Trimming took 5 bases from V and 2 from J; bases not matched to a gene: 12. The CDR3 DNA reads TGTGCCAGCAGTAAAGGGAGGGGACTGGATACCTACGAGCAGTACTTC. It is translated as CASSKGRGLDTYEQYF.

This chain uses TRBV20-1 with TRBJ2-5; TRBD2 might be the D (5 bases). Trimming removed 3 bases from V and 5 bases from J, with 10 bases in between. In germline, CDR1 is DFQATT, CDR2 SNEGSKA (reference sequence). The CDR3 spans 12 residues. The CDR3 protein is CSASGGGETQYF. The CDR3 DNA follows: TGCAGTGCTAGTGGAGGTGGGGAGACCCAGTACTTC.

The chain couples TRBV5-1 to TRBJ2-5; 9 nucleotides agree with TRBD1. The CDR3 sequence is 13 residues long. Trimming at V came to 7 bases and at J to 5 bases, leaving 6 bases not matched to a gene. Germline CDR1 and CDR2: SGHRS and YFSETQ. CDR3 loop: CASGTGGVETQYF. DNA of the CDR3: TGCGCCAGCGGTACAGGGGGCGTCGAGACCCAGTACTTC. Full variable domain (outside the CDR3, taken from reference TRBV5-1 and TRBJ2-5): KAGVTQTPRYLIKTRGQQVTLSCSPISGHRSVSWYQQTPGQGLQFLFEYFSETQRNKGNFPGRFSGRQFSNSRSEMNVSTLELGDSALYLCASGTGGVETQYFGPGTRLLVL.

V and J are TRBV28 and TRBJ2-4; 11 bases align to TRBD2. The V and J ends lost 4 bases and 4 bases, in that order; junction bases with no gene match: 15. The CDR3 runs 19 residues. Per the germline V gene, CDR1 is MDHEN and CDR2 is SYDVKM. CDR3 in DNA: TGTGCCAGCAGTTCCCGGGGTAGCGGGAGGGAGGATGGGAAAAACATTCAGTACTTC. The encoded protein is CASSSRGSGREDGKNIQYF.

CDR3 sequence (DNA): TGTGCCAGCAGATACGGGACTAGCCCGAGGAGCTCCTACGAGCAGTACTTC. Its protein is CASRYGTSPRSSYEQYF. The chain uses TRBV5-5 and TRBJ2-7, with TRBD2 matching 9 bases. J lost 0 bases, V lost 5 bases, and 12 bases had no gene match. Germline CDR1 is SGHKS and CDR2 is YYEKEE (reference sequence). This CDR3 is built from 17 residues.

The rearrangement joins TRBV7-2 to TRBJ2-1, with 7 bases that match TRBD2. The J call may be faulty, since TRBJ2-7 better matches the DNA end. The CDR3 length is 15 residues. Germline V gene sequence: CDR1 SGHTA, CDR2 FQGNSA. The CDR3 nucleotides read TGTGCCAGCAGCCCACTGGGGGGGACCTACAATGAGCAGTACTTC. Residues: CASSPLGGTYNEQYF.

V and J are TRBV20-1 and TRBJ2-5, with D perhaps matching TRBD1 or TRBD2 (5 bases each). CDR3 length equals 15 residues. In germline, CDR1 is DFQATT, CDR2 SNEGSKA (reference sequence). Between the trimmed V and J ends, which lost 5 bases and 4 bases, there was a span of 20 bases. CDR3 residues: CSALLPGAPPETQYF. CDR3 nucleotide sequence: TGCAGTGCTCTCCTCCCCGGGGCACCCCCAGAGACCCAGTACTTC.

V and J are TRBV7-2 and TRBJ2-1; perhaps TRBD2 as D (6 bases). The CDR3 consists of 14 residues. Germline CDR1 SGHTA, CDR2 FQGNSA. With 1 base removed from V and 6 bases from J, the gap between germline ends came to 10 bases. CDR3 DNA sequence: TGTGCCAGCAGCTTAGTAATTAGCGGCAATGAGCAGTTCTTC. This sequence encodes CASSLVISGNEQFF. Using reference TRBV7-2 and TRBJ2-1 for the parts outside the CDR3, the full variable domain is GAGVSQSPSNKVTEKGKDVELRCDPISGHTALYWYRQSLGQGLEFLIYFQGNSAPDKSGLPSDRFSAERTGGSVSTLTIQRTQQEDSAVYLCASSLVISGNEQFFGPGTRLTVL.

This clonotype was recorded a few times. The CDR3 bases are TGTGCCAGCAGCCAGAGGCTAGCGGTGATAGGAGAGACCCAGTACTTC. It yields the protein CASSQRLAVIGETQYF. V usage is TRBV3-1 and J usage is TRBJ2-5, with 7 bases fitting TRBD2. The CDR3 covers 16 residues. CDR1 and CDR2 (germline): LGHDT, YNNKEL (reference sequence). V trimming: 3 bases; J trimming: 4 bases; junction bases outside the gene matches: 11.

This clonotype was observed a few times. This chain connects TRBV29-1 to TRBJ2-3, with D perhaps TRBD1 (6 bases). Trimming stripped 6 bases from V and 5 bases from J, with 12 bases between. Germline V lookup: CDR1 SQVTM, CDR2 ANQGSEA. The CDR3 is 12 amino acids. In DNA form, the CDR3 reads TGCAGCGTACCGGGACAACAAGATACGCAGTATTTT. Translating gives CSVPGQQDTQYF.

This clonotype has a handful of counts. CDR3 DNA: TGTGCCAGCAGTTTAGGGTGGAATGAGCAGTTCTTC. It specifies CASSLGWNEQFF. This chain uses TRBV28 with TRBJ2-1; D gene ambiguous. The germline V gene encodes CDR1 MDHEN and CDR2 SYDVKM. The CDR3 loop spans 12 amino acids. V dropped 2 bases and J dropped 7 bases, with 6 bases sitting between them.

This chain uses TRBV20-1 with TRBJ2-7; D possibly corresponds to TRBD1 (5 bases). This CDR3 spans 13 amino acids. Germline lookup yields CDR1 DFQATT and CDR2 SNEGSKA (reference sequence). With 0 bases removed from V and 3 bases from J, the gap between germline ends came to 9 bases. The CDR3 coding sequence is TGCAGTGCTAGAGAAGGGGTTATCTACGAGCAGTACTTC. It translates to CSAREGVIYEQYF.

This clonotype was detected a few times. This chain links TRBV3-1 with TRBJ2-2, with unresolved D. The CDR3 is 14 amino acids. Trimming cost V 2 bases and J 3 bases, with 7 bases left between them. Looked up from germline, CDR1 is LGHDT and CDR2 is YNNKEL (reference sequence). Written as DNA, the CDR3 is TGTGCCAGCAGCCAATTCCCGTACACCGGGGAGCTGTTTTTT. Translation gives CASSQFPYTGELFF.

The sample holds a few counts of this clonotype. The rearrangement links TRBV5-1 to TRBJ2-7, with TRBD2 matching over 8 bases. The germline V gene has CDR1 SGHRS and CDR2 YFSETQ. The ends lost 4 bases at V and 2 bases at J; junction bases unmatched: 8. This CDR3 contains 15 residues. CDR3 residues: CASSLTSGPTYEQYF. CDR3 sequence (DNA): TGCGCCAGCAGCCTCACTAGCGGACCTACCTACGAGCAGTACTTC.

CDR3 in DNA: TGTGCCAGCAGTGACGGCGGGAGGGCAGATACGCAGTATTTT. Amino acid sequence: CASSDGGRADTQYF. This chain connects TRBV6-5 to TRBJ2-3, with 9 positions matching TRBD2. The CDR3 runs to 14 residues. With V trimmed by 5 bases and J by 4 bases, 4 bases remained unmatched. Germline loops: CDR1 MNHEY, CDR2 SVGAGI.

A single count supports this clonotype. The rearrangement uses TRBV20-1 and TRBJ2-3; D is perhaps TRBD2 (5 bases). The V gene's germline CDR1 is DFQATT and CDR2 SNEGSKA (reference sequence). Between the trimmed V and J ends, which lost 3 bases and 2 bases, there was a span of 12 bases. The CDR3 totals 14 residues. For the CDR3, the DNA is TGCAGTGCTAGGGAGGTACCCATCACAGATACGCAGTATTTT. This translates into CSAREVPITDTQYF.

This clonotype was seen more than once but under ten times. As DNA, the CDR3 is TGTGCCAGCAGCTTAAGGAGGGGGCGCATAACCGGGGAGCTGTTTTTT. This codes for CASSLRRGRITGELFF. The chain uses TRBV11-1 and TRBJ2-2; a possible D gene is TRBD1 (7 bases). The V end lost 2 bases, the J end lost 5 bases, and 15 bases lay between the germline ends. The CDR3 has 16 residues. CDR1 SGHAT and CDR2 FQDESV come from the germline V gene (reference sequence). The full variable domain, in which reference TRBV11-1 and TRBJ2-2 provide the parts outside the CDR3, is EAEVAQSPRYKITEKSQAVAFWCDPISGHATLYWYRQILGQGPELLVQFQDESVVDDSQLPKDRFSAERLKGVDSTLKIQPAELGDSAMYLCASSLRRGRITGELFFGEGSRLTVL.

The chain recombines TRBV14 with TRBJ2-4; tentatively, D is TRBD1 (6 bases). V lost 0 bases, J lost 0 bases, and 15 bases lay in between. The CDR3 contains 18 residues. Germline V gene data show CDR1 as SGHDN and CDR2 as FVKESK. CDR3 nucleotides: TGTGCCAGCAGCCAAGAAGGGATGGGGACACTAGCCAAAAACATTCAGTACTTC. This sequence encodes CASSQEGMGTLAKNIQYF.

V and J are TRBV20-1 and TRBJ1-2; D gene ambiguous. The CDR3 spans 13 residues. V lost 0 bases and J lost 10, with 15 bases in between. Germline assignment: CDR1 DFQATT and CDR2 SNEGSKA (reference sequence). As DNA, the CDR3 is TGCAGTGCTAGAGATCGGGTCGCTTCAGTCTACACCTTC. Its protein product is CSARDRVASVYTF.

The rearrangement joins TRBV7-2 to TRBJ2-3; tentatively, D is TRBD2 (5 bases). There are 13 residues in the CDR3. Trimming stripped 5 bases from V and 6 bases from J, with 12 bases between. Germline V gene lookup returns CDR1 SGHTA and CDR2 FQGNSA. The CDR3 loop reads CASSPLPGDTQYF. CDR3 sequence (DNA): TGTGCCAGCAGCCCCCTTCCGGGGGATACGCAGTATTTT.

The chain is built from TRBV5-1 and TRBJ2-3; D not resolved. V was clipped by 1 base and J by 3 bases, with 15 bases between them. The CDR3 length is 16 residues. Germline V gene data show CDR1 as SGHRS and CDR2 as YFSETQ. In nucleotides, the CDR3 is TGCGCCAGCAGCTTGCTGCCGGACGGAAATACAGATACGCAGTATTTT. This gives the protein CASSLLPDGNTDTQYF.

The chain employs TRBV20-1 and TRBJ2-7; perhaps TRBD2 as D (6 bases). The V gene's germline CDR1 is DFQATT and CDR2 SNEGSKA (reference sequence). With 5 bases removed from V and 2 bases from J, the gap between germline ends came to 16 bases. CDR3 length: 14 amino acids. The CDR3: CSAPHPSATYEQYF. In DNA, the CDR3 is TGCAGTGCTCCCCACCCTAGCGCAACCTACGAGCAGTACTTC.

The V call is TRBV4-2, the J call TRBJ1-2; no definite D call. The CDR3 is 14 amino acids. Germline CDR1 and CDR2: LGHNA and YNFKEQ. Trimming stripped 1 base from V and 2 bases from J, with 8 bases between. CDR3 loop: CASSQGQLNYGYTF. As DNA, the CDR3 is TGTGCCAGCAGCCAAGGTCAGCTAAACTATGGCTACACCTTC.

The rearrangement links TRBV29-1 to TRBJ1-2; the D gene is possibly TRBD1 (5 bases). This CDR3 has 13 residues. Germline lookup yields CDR1 SQVTM and CDR2 ANQGSEA. V was clipped by 5 bases and J by 2 bases, with 12 bases between them. DNA of the CDR3: TGCAGCGTTTATCCAGGGATCAACTATGGCTACACCTTC. Translated, it gives CSVYPGINYGYTF. The complete variable domain, with remaining parts taken from reference TRBV29-1 and TRBJ1-2, reads SAVISQKPSRDICQRGTSLTIQCQVDSQVTMMFWYRQQPGQSLTLIATANQGSEATYESGFVIDKFPISRPNLTFSTLTVSNMSPEDSSIYLCSVYPGINYGYTFGSGTRLTVV.

V is TRBV15 and J is TRBJ2-7; 7 bases align to TRBD2. The J call may be mistaken, given a closer DNA end match to TRBJ2-5. Germline V lookup: CDR1 LNHNV, CDR2 YYDKDF (reference sequence). This CDR3 is built from 17 residues. The CDR3 DNA sequence: TGTGCCACCAGCAGGGGGGGAGGGTACCTACTAGATGAGACCCAGTACTTC. This codes for CATSRGGGYLLDETQYF.

The chain uses TRBV10-3 and TRBJ1-1, with D unresolved. Germline-derived CDR1 and CDR2 are ENHRY and SYGVKD. Between the trimmed V and J ends, which lost 0 bases and 3 bases, there was a span of 8 bases. This CDR3 region has 14 residues. For the CDR3, the DNA is TGTGCCATCAGTGAGTCGTGGGAGGACACTGAAGCTTTCTTT. It is translated as CAISESWEDTEAFF.

This chain links TRBV4-3 with TRBJ1-2; 7 positions agree with TRBD1. The germline V gene has CDR1 LGHNA and CDR2 YSLEER. V gave up 0 bases and J gave up 5 bases; unmatched junction bases: 6. This CDR3 is built from 15 residues. The CDR3 nucleotides read TGCGCCAGCAGCCAAGACCGGGACAGCCTTTATGGCTACACCTTC. Its translation is CASSQDRDSLYGYTF.